These T cell receptor beta chains were read from a single sample in a study of identifying expanded T cells in peripheral blood. TCRdb's table, derived via immunoSEQ multiplex PCR, lists solely in-frame clones and lacks some. Of some 95,000 clones listed, 86% were seen once; the top ten hold around 6%. Sequences were obtained from blood. The receptors here all came from a person aged 18 to 75 in good health. Each CDR3 is given with its conserved first and last residue. Fields, in order: D gene, clone size, V gene, J gene, CDR3 protein, CDR3 DNA. D genes are given only for firm matches. Size values are once, few and many counts, or a class for expanded clones, and some rows have none.

NA	once	TRBV29-1	TRBJ2-5	CSVAGQETQYF	TGCAGCGTTGCAGGGCAAGAGACCCAGTACTTC
NA	NA	TRBV6-4	TRBJ2-1	CASSDSGRVSYNEQFF	TGTGCCAGCAGTGACTCCGGAAGGGTCTCCTACAATGAGCAGTTCTTC
NA	NA	TRBV5-6	TRBJ2-5	CASSWKGSETQYF	TGTGCCAGCAGCTGGAAGGGCTCGGAGACCCAGTACTTC
NA	NA	TRBV7-2	TRBJ1-3	CASSLGGVSGNTIYF	TGTGCCAGCAGCTTGGGGGGTGTCTCTGGAAACACCATATATTTT
NA	NA	TRBV30	TRBJ2-1	CAWTDRSPYNEQFF	TGTGCCTGGACCGACAGGAGCCCTTACAATGAGCAGTTCTTC
NA	NA	TRBV19	TRBJ1-3	CASSKGGSGNTIYF	TGTGCCAGTAGTAAAGGGGGCTCTGGAAACACCATATATTTT
NA	NA	TRBV27	TRBJ1-2	CASSLTGPENYGYTF	TGTGCCAGCAGTTTAACCGGCCCGGAAAACTATGGCTACACCTTC
NA	NA	TRBV6-5	TRBJ2-1	CASSWLDEQFF	TGTGCCAGCAGTTGGTTGGATGAGCAGTTCTTC
NA	NA	TRBV7-9	TRBJ1-1	CASSFGKVNTEAFF	TGTGCCAGCTCCTTCGGGAAGGTGAACACTGAAGCTTTCTTT
NA	NA	TRBV19	TRBJ1-2	CASSIGEGYTF	TGTGCCAGTAGTATAGGGGAAGGCTACACCTTC
NA	NA	TRBV13	TRBJ2-7	CASSRDTTYEQYF	TGTGCCAGCAGCCGTGATACTACCTACGAGCAGTACTTC
NA	NA	TRBV2	TRBJ1-1	CASIMNTEAFF	TGTGCCAGCATTATGAACACTGAAGCTTTCTTT
TRBD1	NA	TRBV28	TRBJ1-1	CASNQGGSTEAFF	TGTGCCAGCAACCAGGGGGGGTCCACTGAAGCTTTCTTT
NA	NA	TRBV7-8	TRBJ2-3	CASRISGADTQYF	TGTGCCAGCAGAATCTCAGGGGCAGATACGCAGTATTTT
NA	NA	TRBV7-7	TRBJ1-3	CASSSHHGEGNTIYF	TGTGCCAGCAGCTCCCACCACGGAGAAGGAAACACCATATATTTT
NA	NA	TRBV4-3	TRBJ1-2	CASSRREINYGYTF	TGCGCCAGCAGCCGTAGAGAAATTAACTATGGCTACACCTTC
TRBD2	NA	TRBV6-6	TRBJ2-3	CASGLAGTDTQYF	TGTGCCAGCGGACTAGCGGGCACAGATACGCAGTATTTT
NA	once	TRBV21-1	TRBJ2-3	CASPLDADTQYF	TGTGCCAGCCCCCTCGACGCAGATACGCAGTATTTT
TRBD1	NA	TRBV4-1	TRBJ1-5	CASRDRGGSNQPQHF	TGCGCCAGCAGGGACAGGGGGGGGAGCAATCAGCCCCAGCATTTT
NA	NA	TRBV5-1	TRBJ1-6	CASSLADSPLHF	TGCGCCAGCAGCTTAGCGGATTCACCCCTCCACTTT
NA	NA	TRBV19	TRBJ1-2	CAIKRDNNYGYTF	TGTGCCATTAAGCGGGACAATAACTATGGCTACACCTTC
NA	once	TRBV12-5	TRBJ1-1	CASGFMVGSDTEAFF	TGTGCTAGTGGTTTTATGGTCGGTTCGGACACTGAAGCTTTCTTT
TRBD1	NA	TRBV7-2	TRBJ1-1	CASTRTGLNTEAFF	TGTGCCAGCACCCGGACAGGTCTTAACACTGAAGCTTTCTTT
NA	NA	TRBV4-3	TRBJ1-4	CASSQQPGLVEKLFF	TGCGCCAGCAGCCAGCAACCAGGATTGGTCGAAAAACTGTTTTTT
TRBD2	NA	TRBV5-4	TRBJ2-1	CASGSTSGGFWVQFF	TGTGCCAGTGGGTCGACTAGCGGGGGGTTTTGGGTGCAGTTCTTC
TRBD1	NA	TRBV4-1	TRBJ2-7	CASSQAPTGQGAYEQYF	TGCGCCAGCAGCCAAGCGCCTACAGGACAGGGGGCGTACGAGCAGTACTTC
NA	NA	TRBV9	TRBJ2-5	CASSVGVSDSGETQYF	TGTGCCAGCAGCGTAGGGGTTAGTGACAGTGGCGAGACCCAGTACTTC
TRBD1	NA	TRBV18	TRBJ2-7	CASSTKPPRTGGGEQYF	TGTGCCAGCTCAACAAAACCACCGCGGACAGGGGGCGGCGAGCAGTACTTC
TRBD1	few	TRBV6-6	TRBJ2-5	CASGRQGPRGETQYF	TGTGCCAGCGGGAGACAGGGCCCAAGGGGGGAGACCCAGTACTTC
TRBD1	NA	TRBV5-1	TRBJ1-2	CASSRGTVGGTNYGYTF	TGCGCCAGCAGCAGAGGGACAGTGGGGGGTACTAACTATGGCTACACCTTC
NA	NA	TRBV4-1	TRBJ2-7	CASSQVLGEYEQYF	TGCGCCAGCAGCCAAGTCTTGGGGGAATACGAGCAGTACTTC
NA	NA	TRBV6-1	TRBJ2-7	CATHGRRQASYEQYF	TGTGCCACCCACGGAAGGCGCCAGGCCTCCTACGAGCAGTACTTC
NA	medium-sized	TRBV11-3	TRBJ1-2	CASSWGAGSNYGYTF	TGTGCCAGCAGCTGGGGGGCCGGGTCTAACTATGGCTACACCTTC